The rows below give T cell receptor beta chains drawn from one sample of a study of a mutant IDH1 vaccine in newly diagnosed glioma. Generated by immunoSEQ multiplex PCR, the TCRdb table keeps only in-frame clones and is missing some. The sample gives about 75,000 clones, roughly 90% of which show up once; 0.55% to 0.65% is in the top ten. What these receptors recognize is not known. This specimen was PBMCs, taken from a glioma patient whose treatment included an IDH1 peptide vaccine. Source of these receptors: a woman aged 50 to 65 with glioma. Both conserved end residues are trimmed from each CDR3. The order of the fields is CDR3 protein, V gene, J gene.

cdr3_aa: ASSPDTTEAF; v_call: TRBV18; j_call: TRBJ1-1
cdr3_aa: ASSPGTGNFYEQY; v_call: TRBV4-1; j_call: TRBJ2-7
cdr3_aa: ASTRAGYNEQF; v_call: TRBV6-5; j_call: TRBJ2-1
cdr3_aa: ASSDRTGGETEAF; v_call: TRBV6-4; j_call: TRBJ1-1
cdr3_aa: ASSPDQETQY; v_call: TRBV4-2; j_call: TRBJ2-5
cdr3_aa: ASSVAAEKNTEAF; v_call: TRBV9; j_call: TRBJ1-1
cdr3_aa: ASSPGGSQTDTQY; v_call: TRBV18; j_call: TRBJ2-3
cdr3_aa: ASSPTGAINEQY; v_call: TRBV6-5; j_call: TRBJ2-7
cdr3_aa: ASSPTSGANTGELF; v_call: TRBV19; j_call: TRBJ2-2
cdr3_aa: ASTPGPGQPQH; v_call: TRBV7-2; j_call: TRBJ1-5
cdr3_aa: AISEGGVETQY; v_call: TRBV10-3; j_call: TRBJ2-5
cdr3_aa: ASSATSGSTDTQY; v_call: TRBV18; j_call: TRBJ2-3
cdr3_aa: ASSFGDAYEQY; v_call: TRBV27; j_call: TRBJ2-7
cdr3_aa: ASRRDSASYEQY; v_call: TRBV19; j_call: TRBJ2-7
cdr3_aa: AIKDRAEGYT; v_call: TRBV10-3; j_call: TRBJ1-2
cdr3_aa: ASSTGSVGYT; v_call: TRBV14; j_call: TRBJ1-2
cdr3_aa: ASSKTNTGELF; v_call: TRBV11-3; j_call: TRBJ2-2
cdr3_aa: ASSLGGQGEDIQY; v_call: TRBV28; j_call: TRBJ2-4
cdr3_aa: ASSEQGGSFYGYT; v_call: TRBV28; j_call: TRBJ1-2
cdr3_aa: SVFRDTYQY; v_call: TRBV29-1; j_call: TRBJ2-4
cdr3_aa: ASSATRTYTGELF; v_call: TRBV19; j_call: TRBJ2-2
cdr3_aa: ASSSPGQGTETQY; v_call: TRBV5-1; j_call: TRBJ2-5
cdr3_aa: ASSKGTSGSRSFYNEQF; v_call: TRBV19; j_call: TRBJ2-1
cdr3_aa: ASSGGGPDTGANVLT; v_call: TRBV5-1; j_call: TRBJ2-6
cdr3_aa: ASRYEPDTGELF; v_call: TRBV27; j_call: TRBJ2-2
cdr3_aa: ASSWGGPMAEGTDTQY; v_call: TRBV28; j_call: TRBJ2-3